Each of the 28 T cell receptor beta chains below was sequenced from the same sample in a study of cytomegalovirus exposure and HLA in healthy donors. PCR used 60 Vbeta primers and 13 Jbeta primers. Libraries were prepared by immunoSEQ multiplex PCR; TCRdb keeps only in-frame clonotypes and omits some of them. The repertoire has fewer than 250,000 clones, roughly 80% of them found once; the top ten carry approximately 2.8%. The material sequenced was PBMCs. These receptors originate from a man aged 25 to 45 in good health and CMV-seronegative.

This clone was recorded once. V is TRBV6-5 and J is TRBJ2-2; 7 nucleotides agree with TRBD2. Per the germline V gene, CDR1 is MNHEY and CDR2 is SVGAGI. After removal of 0 bases from V and 5 bases from J, the junction contained 3 bases not matched to a gene. The CDR3 length is 15 residues. The CDR3 spells CASSYSERGTGELFF. In DNA form, the CDR3 reads TGTGCCAGCAGTTACTCTGAGCGGGGAACCGGGGAGCTGTTTTTT.

J is TRBJ2-2 and V is TRBV21-1; the table's D call TRBD1 went unverified against the DNA. TRBV21-1 represents a pseudogene. CDR3 length: 18 residues. CDR3: CASSKYVSDREDTGELFF. Written as DNA, the CDR3 is TGTGCCAGCAGCAAATACGTTTCCGACAGGGAAGACACCGGGGAGCTGTTTTTT.

This chain uses TRBV5-4 with TRBJ1-2, with a tentative D call TRBD1 (5 bases). Germline-derived CDR1 and CDR2 are SGHNT and YYREEE (reference sequence). V was clipped by 4 bases and J by 3 bases, with 13 bases between them. This CDR3 is 14 amino acids long. The CDR3 here is CASSRTAGDYGYTF. CDR3 bases: TGTGCCAGCAGCCGCACGGCGGGGGACTATGGCTACACCTTC. The complete variable domain, with remaining parts taken from reference TRBV5-4 and TRBJ1-2, reads ETGVTQSPTHLIKTRGQQVTLRCSSQSGHNTVSWYQQALGQGPQFIFQYYREEENGRGNFPPRFSGLQFPNYSSELNVNALELDDSALYLCASSRTAGDYGYTFGSGTRLTVV.

The gene calls are TRBV9 and TRBJ2-1, with 7 bases that match TRBD2. CDR3 length: 15 amino acids. The junction had 7 bases not matched to a gene; V was cut back by 0 bases and J by 7 bases. Germline V gene data show CDR1 as SGDLS and CDR2 as YYNGEE. CDR3 sequence reads: CASSVEGLTLNEQFF. CDR3 nucleotide sequence: TGTGCCAGCAGCGTAGAGGGACTAACATTGAATGAGCAGTTCTTC.

This clone has only a few counts. The CDR3 is CASSVGGGMAGNTIYF. The DNA for the CDR3 is TGTGCCAGCAGCGTAGGCGGGGGAATGGCTGGAAACACCATATATTTT. The genes are TRBV9 and TRBJ1-3; a possible D gene is TRBD1 (5 bases). V was cut by 0 bases and J by 2 bases, with 12 bases left in between. Germline CDR1 reads SGDLS; CDR2 reads YYNGEE. The CDR3 is 16 residues long.

Only a few counts were recorded for this clone. The J gene is TRBJ1-2, the V gene TRBV2; a weak D match, TRBD1 (6 bases). V lost 8 bases and J lost 1, with 23 bases in between. Germline lookup yields CDR1 SNHLY and CDR2 FYNNEI. There are 17 residues in the CDR3. DNA for the CDR3: TGTGCCAGCGGATACCCACGGGACAATCTTAATAACTATGGCTACACCTTC. Its protein is CASGYPRDNLNNYGYTF.

This sequence joins TRBV9 and TRBJ2-3; 10 nucleotides align to TRBD2. From germline, CDR1 is SGDLS and CDR2 YYNGEE. This CDR3 is 16 amino acids long. With 2 bases clipped from V and 3 bases from J, the junction kept 6 bases outside the gene matches. The CDR3 DNA reads as TGTGCCAGCAGCGTTTTCCTAGCGGGGGCGACAGATACGCAGTATTTT. Protein sequence: CASSVFLAGATDTQYF.

This chain connects TRBV7-9 to TRBJ2-7; D not resolved. V shed 1 base and J shed 0 bases, with 7 bases lying between them. Germline-derived CDR1 and CDR2 are SEHNR and FQNEAQ (reference sequence). The CDR3 length is 14 residues. For the CDR3, the DNA is TGTGCCAGCAGCTTAGGGGCGAGCTCCTACGAGCAGTACTTC. Its translation: CASSLGASSYEQYF.

The CDR3 region is CASSVRGGPRETQYF. The CDR3 DNA reads TGTGCCAGCAGCGTACGGGGTGGGCCCAGAGAGACCCAGTACTTC. The V call is TRBV9, the J call TRBJ2-5; maybe TRBD2 (5 bases). This CDR3 is built from 15 residues. CDR1 is SGDLS and CDR2 is YYNGEE in the germline V gene. The germline V and J ends were trimmed by 1 base and 4 bases, with 14 bases remaining between them.

The chain has TRBV19 and TRBJ1-5; 8 nucleotides match TRBD1. The germline CDR1 and CDR2 sequences are LNHDA and SQIVND (reference sequence). V shed 6 bases and J 8 bases; nucleotides not matched to a gene: 12. This CDR3 is 15 amino acids long. The CDR3 region has the DNA TGTGCCAGTAGAGATTGGACAGGGAGGGGTAAGCCCCAGCATTTT. The encoded protein is CASRDWTGRGKPQHF.

The genes are TRBV11-2 and TRBJ2-7; D might be TRBD1 (6 bases). V lost 8 bases and J lost 2, with 19 bases in between. CDR1 is SGHAT and CDR2 is FQNNGV in the germline V gene. This CDR3 comprises 15 residues. This CDR3 reads CASSHRDTQTYEQYF. The CDR3, as DNA: TGTGCCAGCTCTCACCGGGACACGCAGACCTACGAGCAGTACTTC.

This clone has just a few counts. This sequence joins TRBV6-5 and TRBJ1-4; TRBD1 is a possible D gene (6 bases). There are 15 residues in the CDR3. The V gene lost 2 bases and the J gene lost 7 bases, with 14 bases spanning the gap. Germline values: CDR1 MNHEY, CDR2 SVGAGI. CDR3 amino acids: CASSYAAGVGEKLFF. The CDR3 DNA sequence: TGTGCCAGCAGTTACGCGGCAGGGGTTGGTGAAAAACTGTTTTTT.

This clone has just a few counts. V gene TRBV5-1 combines with J gene TRBJ2-5; the D is unclear. V was cut by 1 base and J by 5 bases, with 21 bases left in between. Germline CDR1 reads SGHRS; CDR2 reads YFSETQ. The length of the CDR3 is 17 residues. The CDR3, as DNA: TGCGCCAGCAGCTTGTCCGCCGGGTCTGTACCAATGGAGACCCAGTACTTC. Encoded protein: CASSLSAGSVPMETQYF. The whole variable domain, filled in from reference TRBV5-1 and TRBJ2-5, reads KAGVTQTPRYLIKTRGQQVTLSCSPISGHRSVSWYQQTPGQGLQFLFEYFSETQRNKGNFPGRFSGRQFSNSRSEMNVSTLELGDSALYLCASSLSAGSVPMETQYFGPGTRLLVL.

V is TRBV7-8 and J is TRBJ1-6; D remains ambiguous. Per germline, CDR1 SGHVS and CDR2 FQNEAQ. The ends were cut back, 3 bases at V and 3 bases at J, with 9 bases in the middle. The CDR3 runs 15 residues. The chain's CDR3 is CASSFGRDYNSPLHF. The CDR3 bases are TGTGCCAGCAGCTTTGGCCGGGACTATAATTCACCCCTCCACTTT.

The chain recombines TRBV20-1 with TRBJ1-2; TRBD1 is a possible D gene (5 bases). The CDR3 consists of 10 residues. Germline V lookup: CDR1 DFQATT, CDR2 SNEGSKA (reference sequence). The CDR3: CRAPTVGYTF. In DNA, the CDR3 is TGCAGGGCCCCGACAGTTGGCTACACCTTC.

This rearrangement joins TRBV27 to TRBJ2-7; 7 nucleotides match TRBD1. The trim removed 7 bases at V and 0 bases at J, leaving 12 bases unmatched. The CDR3 covers 16 residues. CDR1 MNHEY and CDR2 SMNVEV come from the germline V gene (reference sequence). This chain's CDR3 is CASTPRSRGTSYEQYF. CDR3 bases: TGTGCCAGCACCCCAAGAAGCAGGGGGACCTCCTACGAGCAGTACTTC.

The J gene is TRBJ1-2, the V gene TRBV9; D is unresolved. With 0 bases removed from V and 1 base from J, the gap between germline ends came to 10 bases. Germline CDR1 and CDR2: SGDLS and YYNGEE. The CDR3 totals 15 residues. The DNA for the CDR3 is TGTGCCAGCAGCGTAGGTGAGGGAATTAACTATGGCTACACCTTC. Translated, it gives CASSVGEGINYGYTF.

J is TRBJ1-2 and V is TRBV5-1; 10 nucleotides match TRBD1. The length of the CDR3 is 15 residues. Germline V gene data show CDR1 as SGHRS and CDR2 as YFSETQ. The ends lost 0 bases at V and 4 bases at J; junction bases unmatched: 3. The CDR3 DNA reads as TGCGCCAGCAGCTTGGGGGACAGGGGCACCTATGGCTACACCTTC. Its protein is CASSLGDRGTYGYTF.

V is TRBV4-1 and J is TRBJ2-7; TRBD1 agrees at 7 bases. J was trimmed by 7 bases and V by 0 bases; bases with no gene match: 6. Germline V lookup: CDR1 MGHRA, CDR2 YSYEKL. CDR3 length: 14 residues. As DNA, the CDR3 is TGCGCCAGCAGCCAAGAAGGCAGGGGGAGAGAGCAGTACTTC. It yields the protein CASSQEGRGREQYF.

V usage is TRBV5-4 and J usage is TRBJ1-1; 7 bases match TRBD1. CDR3 length: 14 amino acids. Trimming cost V 0 bases and J 11 bases; bases outside gene matches: 10. CDR1 is SGHNT, CDR2 YYREEE, per germline (reference sequence). CDR3 loop: CASSLAEFETGAFF. As DNA, the CDR3 is TGTGCCAGCAGCTTGGCCGAGTTCGAGACAGGGGCTTTCTTT.

This clone has just a few counts. This rearrangement joins TRBV5-1 to TRBJ2-7, with TRBD2 matching 9 bases. With V trimmed by 1 base and J by 2 bases, 4 bases remained unmatched. The CDR3 runs to 15 residues. Per the germline V gene, CDR1 is SGHRS and CDR2 is YFSETQ. The CDR3 spells CASSLRASGTYEQYF. The DNA for the CDR3 is TGCGCCAGCAGCTTGAGGGCTAGCGGGACCTACGAGCAGTACTTC.

CDR3 amino acids: CASSSTRQGPTYEQYF. The DNA for the CDR3 is TGTGCCAGCAGTTCCACTCGACAGGGGCCTACCTACGAGCAGTACTTC. The V and J genes are TRBV28 and TRBJ2-7; 8 bases align to TRBD1. The germline gives CDR1 MDHEN, CDR2 SYDVKM. V lost 4 bases and J lost 2; bases outside the gene matches: 10. This CDR3 spans 16 amino acids.

The chain recombines TRBV2 with TRBJ2-3; 10 bases line up with TRBD2. CDR3 length equals 17 residues. From germline, CDR1 is SNHLY and CDR2 FYNNEI. V was clipped by 6 bases and J by 0 bases; unmatched bases: 9. The CDR3 DNA sequence: TGTGCCAGCAGGGCTCGGACTAGCGGAACTAGCACAGATACGCAGTATTTT. Its protein is CASRARTSGTSTDTQYF.

This clone was seen a single time. The V gene is TRBV13, the J gene TRBJ2-3, with 9 bases aligning to TRBD2. Per germline, CDR1 PRHDT and CDR2 FYEKMQ (reference sequence). This CDR3 is 16 amino acids long. J was trimmed by 4 bases and V by 5 bases; bases with no gene match: 10. CDR3 sequence reads: CASSPTGAGGPDTQYF. The CDR3 region has the DNA TGTGCCAGCAGCCCTACAGGAGCGGGGGGACCAGATACGCAGTATTTT.

The gene calls are TRBV6-5 and TRBJ2-3; D is possibly TRBD2 (6 bases). From germline, CDR1 is MNHEY and CDR2 SVGAGI. V was trimmed by 7 bases and J by 4 bases, leaving 9 bases between them. There are 12 residues in the CDR3. The CDR3 bases are TGTGCCAGCAAATCGGGGGCAGATACGCAGTATTTT. Its protein product is CASKSGADTQYF.

The gene calls are TRBV27 and TRBJ1-2; D is ambiguous. This CDR3 has 15 amino acids. V was clipped by 0 bases and J by 0 bases, with 8 bases between them. Germline V gene sequence: CDR1 MNHEY, CDR2 SMNVEV (reference sequence). In DNA form, the CDR3 reads TGTGCCAGCAGTTTATCGCCCGGGACTAACTATGGCTACACCTTC. It codes for CASSLSPGTNYGYTF.

V usage is TRBV14 and J usage is TRBJ2-7; TRBD1 is a possible D gene (5 bases). Trimming took 0 bases from V and 3 from J, leaving 12 bases between them. CDR1 and CDR2 (germline): SGHDN, FVKESK. The CDR3 has 15 amino acids. CDR3 sequence (DNA): TGTGCCAGCAGCCAAGAACGGAACAGGTTCTACGAGCAGTACTTC. Amino acid sequence: CASSQERNRFYEQYF.

The genes are TRBV4-3 and TRBJ2-7, with TRBD1 matching 11 bases. CDR3 length: 15 residues. V lost 4 bases and J lost 5; bases outside the gene matches: 7. Per the germline V gene, CDR1 is LGHNA and CDR2 is YSLEER. CDR3 in amino acids: CASSPGTGGLDEQYF. The DNA for the CDR3 is TGCGCCAGCAGCCCCGGGACAGGGGGACTTGACGAGCAGTACTTC.